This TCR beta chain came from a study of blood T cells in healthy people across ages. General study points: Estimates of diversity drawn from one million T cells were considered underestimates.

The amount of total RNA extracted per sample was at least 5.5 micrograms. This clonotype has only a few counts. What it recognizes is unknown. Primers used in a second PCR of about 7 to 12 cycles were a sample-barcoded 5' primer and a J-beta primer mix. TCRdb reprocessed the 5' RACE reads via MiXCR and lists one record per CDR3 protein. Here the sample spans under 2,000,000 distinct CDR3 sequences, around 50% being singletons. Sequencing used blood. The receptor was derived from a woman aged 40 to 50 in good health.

The CDR3 is CASSLEGTGGFNEQFF. As DNA, the CDR3 is TGCGCCAGCAGCTTGGAGGGGACAGGGGGCTTTAATGAGCAGTTCTTC. The rearrangement uses TRBV5-1 and TRBJ2-1, with TRBD1 identical over 12 bases. V gave up 0 bases and J gave up 7 bases; unmatched junction bases: 5. Per the germline V gene, CDR1 is SGHRS and CDR2 is YFSETQ. This CDR3 is built from 16 residues.